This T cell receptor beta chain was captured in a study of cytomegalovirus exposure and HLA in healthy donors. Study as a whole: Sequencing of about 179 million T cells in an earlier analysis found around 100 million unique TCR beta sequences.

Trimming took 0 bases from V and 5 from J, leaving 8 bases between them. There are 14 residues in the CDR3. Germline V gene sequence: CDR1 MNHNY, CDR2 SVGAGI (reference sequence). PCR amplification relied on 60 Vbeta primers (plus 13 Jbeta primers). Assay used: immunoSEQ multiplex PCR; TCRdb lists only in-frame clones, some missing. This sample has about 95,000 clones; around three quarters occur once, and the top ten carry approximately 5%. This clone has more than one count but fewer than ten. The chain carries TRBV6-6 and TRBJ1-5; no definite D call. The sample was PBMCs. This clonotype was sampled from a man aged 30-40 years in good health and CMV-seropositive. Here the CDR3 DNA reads TGTGCCAGCAGTTACTCCGACGCGGATCAGCCCCAGCATTTT. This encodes CASSYSDADQPQHF.